The text below deals with one TCR beta chain. The antigen this receptor binds is unknown. No much larger clone is present one base from it, and per-base qualities are unavailable. The data were taken from a study of blood T cell repertoires in COVID-19 (dated by TCRdb to the early 2020s). Concerning the study at large: Samples covering the acute and convalescent phases of COVID-19 were provided by collaborators in the United States, Italy and Spain. The prospective study material was composed of cDNA or gDNA derived from T cells, B-cell-depleted T cells, or PBMCs. The dataset comprised deeply sampled blood TCRbeta repertoires from subjects exposed to, actively infected with, or recovered from COVID-19. The repertoires were released in a freely available public database intended as a resource for research on the immune response to SARS-CoV-2. The samples were drawn from the first 160 participants of the ongoing ImmuneRACE study and from some 1,300 subjects provided by 6 global collaborators. Nearly every sample came with metadata listing a de-identified subject ID, COVID-19 status, age in years and sex. Where HLA class I and class II types were available, the types were taken from metadata supplied by the sample provider, not from assay-based typing. Points the paper makes about the study in general: The quantity of clinical and demographic metadata differed by source and by participant and was supplied without curation.

The immunoSEQ Assay, a bias-controlled multiplex PCR, was used to amplify TCRbeta CDR3 regions from genomic DNA. The source study handled its data this way. Nucleated cell counts per sample were estimated from amplification of reference gene primers within the assay. Sequence reads were collapsed and filtered to measure the absolute abundance of every unique TCRbeta CDR3 rearrangement. For each sample, productive Simpson clonality was calculated as the square root of Simpson's diversity index across productive rearrangements. TCRdb limited this immuneACCESS table to in-frame rearrangements with V and J called. A share of clones is missing; checked studies link under half to unresolved V genes, and the rest is unexplained. V and J calls and clone size are given by that table; D and trimming were obtained from the DNA. Present in this sample are over 60,000 clones, around four fifths of which were seen just once. Almost 10% of the sample goes to the ten largest clones.

The CDR3, from cysteine to phenylalanine, totals 14 residues. CDR3 DNA only is kept here, 42 bases in frame from base 1. The junction shows trimming of 4 bases on V and 3 bases on J, and the gene matches do not reach 2 bases of it. The germline V gene encodes CDR1 LNHDA and CDR2 SQIVND (reference sequence). Each collaborating institution followed its own protocols to collect whole blood in K2EDTA tubes. For TCRbeta analysis, collaborator samples were shipped as frozen whole blood, as isolated PBMCs, or as DNA extracted from either sample type. The sequence is built from TRBV19 and TRBJ2-5; 10 central nucleotides agree with TRBD1. Material: peripheral blood. The receptor's source is a human donor in a cohort sampled during active COVID-19. For the CDR3, the sequence is CASSRQGAEETQYF. The DNA reads as follows: TGTGCCAGTAGTAGACAGGGGGCAGAAGAGACCCAGTACTTC.